This TCR beta chain was sequenced in a study of cytomegalovirus exposure and HLA in healthy donors. General observations from the study: The authors later linked a missense DCLRE1C variant to TCR beta V- and J-gene trimming.

CDR3 length equals 14 residues. Trimming took off 3 bases at V and 6 bases at J, with 13 bases between the two ends. Germline CDR1 reads SGHRS; CDR2 reads YFSETQ. A multiplex PCR was run with 60 Vbeta primers and 13 Jbeta primers. Here immunoSEQ multiplex PCR was the method, and the copy in TCRdb shows in-frame clones only, minus some. The repertoire table contains about 160,000 clones. Of note for this clone: Its antigen remains unidentified.

The chain links TRBV5-1 to TRBJ1-5; maybe TRBD1 (6 bases). The sample taken for sequencing was PBMCs. The clonotype was recovered from a man aged 25 to 40 in good health and CMV-seronegative. Here the CDR3 DNA reads TGCGCCAGCAGCTCAACAGGGTTGGGTCAGCCCCAGCATTTT. Translation: CASSSTGLGQPQHF.